The sequence of this TCR beta chain was determined in a study of cytomegalovirus exposure and HLA in healthy donors. Study-level background: Of the donors genotyped, approximately 410 in all, 75% to 90% fell in the Caucasian-associated ancestry cluster.

On this clone: The antigen is undetermined.

Healthy bone marrow donors made up the donor group. The CDR3 contains 16 residues. The germline V gene has CDR1 MDHEN and CDR2 SYDVKM. Trimming took 5 bases from V and 2 from J; bases not matched to a gene: 8. The PCR ran on 60 Vbeta and 13 Jbeta primers. Only in-frame clones appear in the TCRdb table, and some are missing; sequencing was by immunoSEQ multiplex PCR. The listing records about 130,000 clones. Study conclusions and caveats: Analysis was carried out at a later point, and it linked a missense DCLRE1C variant to TCR beta V- and J-gene trimming. Most likely, a cluster of highly shared sequence variants arose as a sequencing artifact.

Specimen: PBMCs. The rearrangement links TRBV28 to TRBJ2-2; 7 nucleotides align to TRBD2. The clonotype was recovered from a man aged 40-49 years in good health and CMV-seronegative. In nucleotides, the CDR3 is TGTGCCAGCAGTACCCAGACTAGCTCAAACACCGGGGAGCTGTTTTTT. Protein product: CASSTQTSSNTGELFF.